These 19 T cell receptor beta chains were sequenced from one sample in a study of cytomegalovirus exposure and HLA in healthy donors. PCR amplification relied on 60 Vbeta primers (plus 13 Jbeta primers). Profiling relied on immunoSEQ multiplex PCR, and the TCRdb table lists in-frame clones only, not all of them. The sample has around 72,000 clones, about 66% seen once. Sample: PBMCs. Every receptor here comes from a man in his forties or fifties in good health and CMV-seropositive.

CDR3 coding DNA: TGTGCCAGCACCCCCCAGGGGAACACTGAAGCTTTCTTT. This sequence encodes CASTPQGNTEAFF. V gene TRBV6-1 combines with J gene TRBJ1-1, with D possibly TRBD1 on 5 matching bases. This CDR3 is 13 amino acids long. The germline gives CDR1 MNHNS, CDR2 SASEGT. V dropped 7 bases and J dropped 1 base, with 10 bases sitting between them.

This chain uses TRBV11-2 with TRBJ2-5; 8 bases fit TRBD2. The trim removed 3 bases at V and 5 bases at J, leaving 11 bases unmatched. The CDR3 runs 16 residues. Per germline, CDR1 SGHAT and CDR2 FQNNGV. The CDR3 spells CASSFTGSGVIETQYF. The CDR3 region has the DNA TGTGCCAGCAGCTTTACGGGTAGCGGGGTAATTGAGACCCAGTACTTC.

In this sample, this clone turned up a few times. The chain couples TRBV6-1 to TRBJ1-6, with D perhaps TRBD1 (6 bases). Trimming removed 2 bases from V and 14 bases from J, with 16 bases in between. The length of the CDR3 is 14 residues. In germline, CDR1 is MNHNS, CDR2 SASEGT. The CDR3 loop is CASSELSGAGALHF. CDR3 DNA: TGTGCCAGCAGTGAACTTTCAGGGGCGGGGGCCCTCCACTTT.

The chain has TRBV6-5 and TRBJ2-2, with D possibly being TRBD2 (7 bases). The germline gives CDR1 MNHEY, CDR2 SVGAGI. The CDR3 has 14 amino acids. Trimming took off 6 bases at V and 6 bases at J, with 14 bases between the two ends. The CDR3 reads CASRLGGLAGELFF. The CDR3, as DNA: TGTGCCAGCAGACTCGGGGGGCTGGCCGGGGAGCTGTTTTTT.

The chain employs TRBV6-1 and TRBJ2-5, with 11 bases lining up with TRBD2. Germline CDR1 MNHNS, CDR2 SASEGT. There are 16 residues in the CDR3. V dropped 4 bases and J dropped 2; count of bases not matched to a gene: 6. CDR3 DNA sequence: TGTGCCAGCAGTGTTCTAGCGGGGGGCCCTCAAGAGACCCAGTACTTC. Translated, it gives CASSVLAGGPQETQYF.

The chain recombines TRBV6-5 with TRBJ2-7; maybe TRBD1 (6 bases). The germline gives CDR1 MNHEY, CDR2 SVGAGI. V lost 5 bases to trimming and J lost 11 bases, with 16 bases between them. This CDR3 is 12 amino acids long. CDR3 protein: CASSARRQVEYF. The CDR3 nucleotides are TGTGCCAGCAGTGCACGAAGACAGGTAGAGTACTTC.

This clone has only a few counts. This chain connects TRBV30 to TRBJ2-5; 7 bases are shared with TRBD1. The CDR3 has 15 amino acids. Germline V lookup: CDR1 GTSNPN, CDR2 SVGIG (reference sequence). The trim removed 1 base at V and 1 base at J, leaving 6 bases unmatched. The CDR3 loop reads CAWSEGTAIQETQYF. The DNA of the CDR3 is TGTGCCTGGAGTGAAGGGACAGCTATCCAAGAGACCCAGTACTTC.

Only a few counts were recorded for this clone. A read error likely explains this, since a far larger clone differs by one base. The sample has other DNA sequences that encode this CDR3 too. The V and J genes are TRBV5-6 and TRBJ2-7, with a possible D match to TRBD1 (6 bases). CDR3 size: 15 residues. Germline V CDR1 and CDR2: SGHDT, YYEEEE. The CDR3 nucleotides read TGTGCCAGCAGCATTACGGACAGCGCCTCCTACGAACAGTACTTC. This encodes CASSITDSASYEQYF.

This clone appeared a few times. The V call is TRBV5-4, the J call TRBJ1-2; D is possibly TRBD1 (6 bases). The CDR3 is 13 residues long. In germline, CDR1 is SGHNT, CDR2 YYREEE (reference sequence). The V end lost 0 bases, the J end lost 3 bases, and 6 bases lay between the germline ends. The CDR3 region has the DNA TGTGCCAGCAGCTTGGGGACAGACTATGGCTACACCTTC. Translated: CASSLGTDYGYTF.

This rearrangement joins TRBV29-1 to TRBJ2-5, with 7 bases that match TRBD2. The V gene's germline CDR1 is SQVTM and CDR2 ANQGSEA. V shed 7 bases, J shed 4 bases, and the junction held 6 bases outside the gene matches. The CDR3 runs to 12 residues. The CDR3 is CSAGGVPETQYF. The CDR3, as DNA: TGCAGCGCTGGGGGGGTTCCAGAGACCCAGTACTTC.

The chain has TRBV21-1 and TRBJ1-2; TRBD1 is taken as the D call from the table, unchecked against the DNA. TRBV21-1 is described as a pseudogene. There are 19 residues in the CDR3. CDR3 DNA: TGTGCCAGCAGCAGAGGGACACGGGGACGCAAAAAACCTTTCTATGGCTACACCTTC. Its protein product is CASSRGTRGRKKPFYGYTF.

The chain links TRBV7-9 to TRBJ2-2; 8 bases are shared with TRBD1. Germline CDR1 reads SEHNR; CDR2 reads FQNEAQ (reference sequence). The CDR3 has 16 residues. V gave up 5 bases and J gave up 5 bases; unmatched junction bases: 10. Here the CDR3 DNA reads TGTGCCAGCAGCGCCCGTAGACAGGGGTGGACCGGGGAGCTGTTTTTT. Translating gives CASSARRQGWTGELFF.

V usage is TRBV28 and J usage is TRBJ2-5; maybe TRBD2 (5 bases). V was clipped by 10 bases and J by 5 bases, with 8 bases between them. The CDR3 spans 10 residues. Germline CDR1 is MDHEN and CDR2 is SYDVKM. The CDR3 region has the DNA TGTGCCACCTGGGAGGAGACCCAGTACTTC. It translates to CATWEETQYF.

The V and J genes are TRBV9 and TRBJ2-5; 12 bases fit TRBD2. This CDR3 spans 17 amino acids. The V segment lost 1 base and the J segment 4 bases; nucleotides outside the gene matches: 8. Looked up from germline, CDR1 is SGDLS and CDR2 is YYNGEE. Here the CDR3 DNA reads TGTGCCAGCAGCGTATACTCTAGCGGGGGGGCCCCAGAGACCCAGTACTTC. Translating it yields CASSVYSSGGAPETQYF.

This clone was counted a few times. The chain joins TRBV7-8 to TRBJ2-5; perhaps TRBD1 as D (6 bases). Looked up from germline, CDR1 is SGHVS and CDR2 is FQNEAQ. This CDR3 comprises 16 residues. V was pared by 5 bases and J by 2 bases, with 18 bases between. The CDR3 sequence is CASSHRVQQQQETQYF. CDR3 sequence (DNA): TGTGCCAGCAGCCACAGGGTTCAACAACAACAAGAGACCCAGTACTTC.

This chain links TRBV7-2 with TRBJ2-3, with TRBD1 matching over 11 bases. With 5 bases clipped from V and 4 bases from J, the junction kept 8 bases outside the gene matches. Germline-derived CDR1 and CDR2 are SGHTA and FQGNSA. CDR3 size: 16 residues. The CDR3 spells CASSARRTGGADTQYF. CDR3 sequence (DNA): TGTGCCAGCAGCGCCCGTCGGACAGGGGGCGCAGATACGCAGTATTTT.

This rearrangement joins TRBV5-1 to TRBJ1-6; 9 nucleotides line up with TRBD1. This CDR3 spans 17 amino acids. CDR1 is SGHRS and CDR2 is YFSETQ in the germline V gene. V shed 0 bases, J shed 10 bases, and the junction held 11 bases outside the gene matches. CDR3 sequence: CASSLERGQGLGSPLHF. The CDR3 bases are TGCGCCAGCAGCTTGGAGAGGGGACAGGGTTTAGGGTCACCCCTCCACTTT.

The chain combines TRBV7-2 with TRBJ1-5; D gene uncertain. The V gene's germline CDR1 is SGHTA and CDR2 FQGNSA. The CDR3 extends over 15 amino acids. V shed 1 base and J shed 3 bases, with 10 bases lying between them. The CDR3 DNA reads as TGTGCCAGCAGCTTAGGTGCAGGCGTCAATCAGCCCCAGCATTTT. It is translated as CASSLGAGVNQPQHF.

The rearrangement uses TRBV11-3 and TRBJ1-1; D is perhaps TRBD1 (6 bases). The CDR3 spans 18 residues. Trimming pared 0 bases from V and 1 base from J, leaving 18 bases between. CDR1 and CDR2 (germline): SGHNT, YENEEA. The DNA of the CDR3 is TGTGCCAGCAGCTTAGAGGGGAGCTGGGGACACAAGAACACTGAAGCTTTCTTT. Translated: CASSLEGSWGHKNTEAFF.